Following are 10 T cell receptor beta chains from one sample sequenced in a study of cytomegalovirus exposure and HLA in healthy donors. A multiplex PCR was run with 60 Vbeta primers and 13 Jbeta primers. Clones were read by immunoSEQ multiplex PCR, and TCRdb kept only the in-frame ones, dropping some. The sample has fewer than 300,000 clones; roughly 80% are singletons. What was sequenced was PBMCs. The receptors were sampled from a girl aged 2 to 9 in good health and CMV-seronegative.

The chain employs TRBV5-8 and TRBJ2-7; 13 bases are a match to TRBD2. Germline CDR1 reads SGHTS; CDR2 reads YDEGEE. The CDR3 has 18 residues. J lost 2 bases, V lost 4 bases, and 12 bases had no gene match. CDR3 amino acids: CASSQTSGRARVPYEQYF. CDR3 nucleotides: TGTGCCAGCAGCCAAACTAGCGGGAGGGCCCGGGTCCCCTACGAGCAGTACTTC.

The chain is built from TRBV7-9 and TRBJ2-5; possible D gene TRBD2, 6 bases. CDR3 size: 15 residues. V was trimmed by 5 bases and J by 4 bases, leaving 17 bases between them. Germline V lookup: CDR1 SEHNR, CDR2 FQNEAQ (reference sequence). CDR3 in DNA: TGTGCCAGCAGCCCCAGCCAGGGAGCGGGAGAGACCCAGTACTTC. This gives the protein CASSPSQGAGETQYF.

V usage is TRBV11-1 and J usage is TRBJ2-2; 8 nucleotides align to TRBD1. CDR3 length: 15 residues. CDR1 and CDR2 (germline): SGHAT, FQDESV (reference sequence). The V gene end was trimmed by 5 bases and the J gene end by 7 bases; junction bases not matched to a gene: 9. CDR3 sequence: CASSRTGFTRGELFF. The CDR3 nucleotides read TGTGCCAGCAGCCGGACAGGGTTTACTCGCGGGGAGCTGTTTTTT.

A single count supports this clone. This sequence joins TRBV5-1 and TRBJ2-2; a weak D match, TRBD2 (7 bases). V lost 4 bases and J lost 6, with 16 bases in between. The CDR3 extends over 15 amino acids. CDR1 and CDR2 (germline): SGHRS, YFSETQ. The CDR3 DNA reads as TGCGCCAGCAGCCCTGGACTAGGGGGGTCCGGGGAGCTGTTTTTT. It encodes CASSPGLGGSGELFF.

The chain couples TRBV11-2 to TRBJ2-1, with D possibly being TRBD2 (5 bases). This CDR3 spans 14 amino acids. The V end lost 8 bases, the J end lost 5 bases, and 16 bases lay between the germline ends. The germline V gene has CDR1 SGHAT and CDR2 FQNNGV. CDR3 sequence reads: CASGQDSSNNEQFF. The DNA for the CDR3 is TGTGCCAGCGGTCAGGACTCCTCAAACAATGAGCAGTTCTTC.

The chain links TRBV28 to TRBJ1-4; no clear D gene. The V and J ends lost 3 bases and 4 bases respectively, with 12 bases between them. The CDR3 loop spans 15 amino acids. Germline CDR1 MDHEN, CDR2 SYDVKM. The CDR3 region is CASSFGHMNNEKLFF. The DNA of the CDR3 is TGTGCCAGCAGTTTCGGTCATATGAATAATGAAAAACTGTTTTTT.

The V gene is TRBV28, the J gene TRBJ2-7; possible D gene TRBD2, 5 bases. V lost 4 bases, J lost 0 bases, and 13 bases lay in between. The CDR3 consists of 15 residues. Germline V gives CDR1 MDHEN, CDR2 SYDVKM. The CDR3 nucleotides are TGTGCCAGCAGTTCGCCTCGGGGTGGCTCCTACGAGCAGTACTTC. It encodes CASSSPRGGSYEQYF.

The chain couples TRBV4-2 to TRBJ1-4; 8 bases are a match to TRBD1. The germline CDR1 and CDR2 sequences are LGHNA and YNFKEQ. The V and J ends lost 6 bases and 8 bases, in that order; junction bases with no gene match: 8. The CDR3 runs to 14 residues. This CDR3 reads CASRGDRGDEKLFF. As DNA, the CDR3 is TGTGCCAGCAGGGGCGACAGGGGAGACGAAAAACTGTTTTTT.

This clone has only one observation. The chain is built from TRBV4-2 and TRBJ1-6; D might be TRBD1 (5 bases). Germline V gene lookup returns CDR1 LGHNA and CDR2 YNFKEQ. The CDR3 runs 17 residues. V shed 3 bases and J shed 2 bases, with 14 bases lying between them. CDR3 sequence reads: CASSQPTQETYNSPLHF. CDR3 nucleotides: TGTGCCAGCAGCCAGCCCACACAGGAAACCTATAATTCACCCCTCCACTTT.

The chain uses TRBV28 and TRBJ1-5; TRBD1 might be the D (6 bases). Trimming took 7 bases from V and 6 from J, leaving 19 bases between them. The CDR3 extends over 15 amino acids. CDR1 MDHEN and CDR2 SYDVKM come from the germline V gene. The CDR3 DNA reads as TGTGCCAGCAACCAACATGGGGGGGGCTCTCAGCCCCAGCATTTT. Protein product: CASNQHGGGSQPQHF.